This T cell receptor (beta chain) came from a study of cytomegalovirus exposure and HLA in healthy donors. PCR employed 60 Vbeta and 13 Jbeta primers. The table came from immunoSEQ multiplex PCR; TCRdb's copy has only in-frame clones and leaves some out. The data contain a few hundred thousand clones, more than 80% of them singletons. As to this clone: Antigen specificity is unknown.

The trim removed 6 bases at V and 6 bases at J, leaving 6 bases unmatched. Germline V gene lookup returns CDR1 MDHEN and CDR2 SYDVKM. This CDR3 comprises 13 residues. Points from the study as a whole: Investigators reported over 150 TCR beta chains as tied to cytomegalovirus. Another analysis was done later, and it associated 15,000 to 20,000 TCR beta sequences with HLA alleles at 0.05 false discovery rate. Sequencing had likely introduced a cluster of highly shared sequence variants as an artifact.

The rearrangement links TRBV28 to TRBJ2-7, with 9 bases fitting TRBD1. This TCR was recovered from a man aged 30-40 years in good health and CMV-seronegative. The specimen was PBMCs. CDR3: CASSRGQGIEQYF. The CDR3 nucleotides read TGTGCCAGCAGCCGAGGACAGGGGATCGAGCAGTACTTC. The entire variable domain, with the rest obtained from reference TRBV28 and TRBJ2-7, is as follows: DVKVTQSSRYLVKRTGEKVFLECVQDMDHENMFWYRQDPGLGLRLIYFSYDVKMKEKGDIPEGYSVSREKKERFSLILESASTNQTSMYLCASSRGQGIEQYFGPGTRLTVT.